These 5 T cell receptor beta chains share one sample of origin, sequenced in a study of T cells in Graves' hyperthyroidism and ophthalmopathy. TCR beta CDR3 regions were amplified from RNA transcripts. TCR CDR3 regions were first amplified by RT-PCR with HTBI primers. A single record per CDR3 protein comes from TCRdb applying MiXCR to the multiplex PCR reads. The top ten clones hold approximately 18% of a sample with about 530,000 distinct CDR3 sequences, 17% of them seen once. Input material: blood. These receptor sequences come from a woman aged 18-29 years with Graves' ophthalmopathy.

This clonotype was counted ten times or more. The rearrangement uses TRBV2 and TRBJ2-7; tentative D call: TRBD1 (5 bases). Germline-derived CDR1 and CDR2 are SNHLY and FYNNEI. V was trimmed by 8 bases and J by 0 bases, leaving 5 bases between them. This CDR3 is built from 11 residues. CDR3 sequence reads: CASGASYEQYF. The DNA for the CDR3 is TGTGCCAGCGGGGCCTCCTACGAGCAGTACTTC. The variable domain in full, with the rest retrieved from reference TRBV2 and TRBJ2-7, is EPEVTQTPSHQVTQMGQEVILRCVPISNHLYFYWYRQILGQKVEFLVSFYNNEISEKSEIFDDQFSVERPDGSNFTLKIRSTKLEDSAMYFCASGASYEQYFGPGTRLTVT.

Only a few counts were recorded for this clonotype. V and J are TRBV29-1 and TRBJ2-1; possibly TRBD1 or TRBD2 for D (5 bases each). Trimming stripped 6 bases from V and 0 bases from J, with 12 bases between. This CDR3 has 14 residues. CDR1 is SQVTM, CDR2 ANQGSEA, per germline. CDR3 bases: TGCAGCGTCCGGGGCCCTACCTCCTACAATGAGCAGTTCTTC. Amino acids: CSVRGPTSYNEQFF.

The V gene is TRBV19, the J gene TRBJ2-5; D may be TRBD1 or TRBD2 (5 bases each). CDR1 LNHDA and CDR2 SQIVND come from the germline V gene (reference sequence). The V and J ends lost 5 bases and 0 bases respectively, with 16 bases between them. The length of the CDR3 is 16 residues. The CDR3 region has the DNA TGTGCCAGTAGTTCCTCAGGGTGGGGGTACCAAGAGACCCAGTACTTC. Protein sequence: CASSSSGWGYQETQYF.

This clonotype was seen a handful of times. V and J are TRBV5-6 and TRBJ2-7; no clear D. Looked up from germline, CDR1 is SGHDT and CDR2 is YYEEEE. This CDR3 region has 11 residues. The V end lost 4 bases, the J end lost 7 bases, and 9 bases lay between the germline ends. CDR3 loop: CASSVRREQYF. The CDR3, as DNA: TGTGCCAGCAGCGTTAGACGGGAGCAGTACTTC.

There are many counts of this clonotype. This chain links TRBV27 with TRBJ1-1; 7 bases map to TRBD1. The germline V gene has CDR1 MNHEY and CDR2 SMNVEV (reference sequence). CDR3 length equals 14 residues. V lost 4 bases and J lost 7; bases outside the gene matches: 9. CDR3 DNA: TGTGCCAGCAGTTCATACACGGGACAGTTTGAAGCTTTCTTT. It yields the protein CASSSYTGQFEAFF.